The clone carrying this TCR beta chain has only a few counts. The data were obtained in a study of regulatory T cells in long-lasting Graves disease. Across the whole study: Persistent cases were those of Graves' disease that involved over 5 years of antithyroid drugs with positive TSH receptor antibodies.

V lost 5 bases, J lost 6 bases, and 16 bases lay in between. The CDR3 is made up of 14 amino acids. Germline CDR1 reads SNHLY; CDR2 reads FYNNEI. The time point was: persistent/refractory GD, antithyroid drugs over 5 years with positive TRAb. Researchers made the TCR library from RNA that was extracted from PBMCs. Arm-PCR with iRepertoire HTBI primers amplified the CDR3 regions for these TCR beta libraries. TCRdb reprocessed the multiplex PCR reads with MiXCR, giving one entry per CDR3 protein. The sample holds 300,000 to 350,000 distinct CDR3 sequences, around 20% seen once. This specimen consisted of peripheral blood mononuclear cells (PBMCs), obtained when the disease was refractory, from a patient treated with antithyroid drugs. The source is a female donor with Graves disease. The chain joins TRBV2 to TRBJ2-5; TRBD1 might be the D (7 bases). The CDR3 region is CASSYDREVKTQYF. Written as DNA, the CDR3 is TGTGCCAGCAGTTACGACAGGGAGGTAAAGACCCAGTACTTC.